This TCR beta chain was sequenced during a study of T-cell memory formation after mild COVID-19. Using its own MiXCR run on the 5' RACE reads, TCRdb lists one record per CDR3 protein. The data contain roughly 250,000 distinct CDR3 sequences, less than 20% of them singletons. Study results and caveats: Day 15 to 85 contracting clones showed balanced CD4/CD8; day 15 to 37 expanders favored CD4+. Contracting CD4+ clones were located mainly in CM and EM, and CD8+ clones in EMRA. Some SARS-CoV-2-responding clones were already detected in memory before infection.

The V end was cut by 3 bases, the J end by 2 bases, with 7 bases between. This CDR3 has 12 residues. Germline V CDR1 and CDR2: DFQATT, SNEGSKA (reference sequence). This clonotype was counted a few times. No antigen is known for it. This sequence originates from a man aged 18-30 years who had mild COVID-19 (a few samples of this study predate the infection). Cell type and time point are not known. Sequenced material: PBMCs or a T cell subset sorted from them (not recorded which). The chain uses TRBV20-1 and TRBJ2-5; D is unclear. The CDR3 DNA is TGCAGTGCTAGTGCGGTGCAAGAGACCCAGTACTTC. Translation: CSASAVQETQYF.